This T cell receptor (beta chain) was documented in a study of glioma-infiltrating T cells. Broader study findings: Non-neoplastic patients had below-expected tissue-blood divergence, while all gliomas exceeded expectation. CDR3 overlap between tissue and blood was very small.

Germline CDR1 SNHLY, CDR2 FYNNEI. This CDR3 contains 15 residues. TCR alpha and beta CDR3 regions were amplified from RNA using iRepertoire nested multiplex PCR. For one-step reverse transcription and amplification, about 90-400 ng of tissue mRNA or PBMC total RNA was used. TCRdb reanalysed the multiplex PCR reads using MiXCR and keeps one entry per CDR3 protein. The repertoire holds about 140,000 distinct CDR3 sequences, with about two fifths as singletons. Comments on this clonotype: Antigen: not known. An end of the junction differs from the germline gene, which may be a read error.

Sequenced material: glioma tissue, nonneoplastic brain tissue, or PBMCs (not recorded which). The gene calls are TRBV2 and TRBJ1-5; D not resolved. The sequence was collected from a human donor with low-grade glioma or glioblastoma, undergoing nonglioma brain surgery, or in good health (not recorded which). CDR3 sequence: CVSTKSDNSNQPQHF. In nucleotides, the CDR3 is TGTGTCAGCACCAAAAGCGACAACAGCAATCAGCCCCAGCATTTT.